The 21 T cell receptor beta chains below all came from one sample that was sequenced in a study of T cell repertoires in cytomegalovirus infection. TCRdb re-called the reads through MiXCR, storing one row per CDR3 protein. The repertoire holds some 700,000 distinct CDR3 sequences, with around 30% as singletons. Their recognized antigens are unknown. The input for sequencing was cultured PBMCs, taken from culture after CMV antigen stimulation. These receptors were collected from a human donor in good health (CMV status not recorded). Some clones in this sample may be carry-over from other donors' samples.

The CDR3 coding sequence is TGTGCCAGCAGCTCGAGAGAACCCATATATGGCTACACCTTC. Translated: CASSSREPIYGYTF. The rearrangement links TRBV7-2 to TRBJ1-2; no firm D call. Germline V gives CDR1 SGHTA, CDR2 FQGNSA. V lost 4 bases and J 5 bases, leaving 14 bases between the germline ends. The CDR3 runs 14 residues.

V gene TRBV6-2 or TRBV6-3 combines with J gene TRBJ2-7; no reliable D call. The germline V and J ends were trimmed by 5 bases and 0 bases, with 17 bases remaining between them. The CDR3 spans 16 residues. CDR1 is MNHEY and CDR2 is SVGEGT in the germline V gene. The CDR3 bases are TGTGCCAGCAGTCAGCCTAGGGCGCGACACTCCTACGAGCAGTACTTC. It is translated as CASSQPRARHSYEQYF.

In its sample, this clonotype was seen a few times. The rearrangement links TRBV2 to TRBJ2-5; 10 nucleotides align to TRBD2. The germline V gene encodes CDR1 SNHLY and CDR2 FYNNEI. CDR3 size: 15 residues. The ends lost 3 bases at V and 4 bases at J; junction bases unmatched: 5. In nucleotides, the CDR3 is TGTGCCAGCAGTGATTCTAGCGGGAGACGAGAGACCCAGTACTTC. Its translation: CASSDSSGRRETQYF.

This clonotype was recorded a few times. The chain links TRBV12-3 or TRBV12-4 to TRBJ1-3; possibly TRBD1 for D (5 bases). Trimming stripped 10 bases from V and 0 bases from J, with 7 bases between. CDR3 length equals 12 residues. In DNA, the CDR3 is TGTGCCATCAGGGACTCTGGAAACACCATATATTTT. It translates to CAIRDSGNTIYF.

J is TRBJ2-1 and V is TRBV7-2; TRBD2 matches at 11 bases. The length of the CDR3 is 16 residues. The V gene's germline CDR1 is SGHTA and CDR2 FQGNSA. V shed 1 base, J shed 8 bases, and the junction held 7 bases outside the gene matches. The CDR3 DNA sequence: TGTGCCAGCAGCTTAGAAGCGACTAGCGGGATCTATGAGCAGTTCTTC. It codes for CASSLEATSGIYEQFF.

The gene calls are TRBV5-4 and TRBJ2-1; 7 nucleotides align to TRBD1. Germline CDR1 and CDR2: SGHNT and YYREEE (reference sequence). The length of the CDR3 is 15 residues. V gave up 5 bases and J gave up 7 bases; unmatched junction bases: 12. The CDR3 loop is CASSRPGTARNEQFF. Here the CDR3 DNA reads TGTGCCAGCAGTCGCCCAGGGACAGCGAGGAATGAGCAGTTCTTC. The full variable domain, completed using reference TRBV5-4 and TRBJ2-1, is ETGVTQSPTHLIKTRGQQVTLRCSSQSGHNTVSWYQQALGQGPQFIFQYYREEENGRGNFPPRFSGLQFPNYSSELNVNALELDDSALYLCASSRPGTARNEQFFGPGTRLTVL.

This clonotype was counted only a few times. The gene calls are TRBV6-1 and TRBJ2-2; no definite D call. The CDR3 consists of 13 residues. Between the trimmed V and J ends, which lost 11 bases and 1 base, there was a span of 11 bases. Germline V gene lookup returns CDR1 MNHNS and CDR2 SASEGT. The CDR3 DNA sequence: TGTGCCTTACACTTGGGGAACACCGGGGAGCTGTTTTTT. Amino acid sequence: CALHLGNTGELFF.

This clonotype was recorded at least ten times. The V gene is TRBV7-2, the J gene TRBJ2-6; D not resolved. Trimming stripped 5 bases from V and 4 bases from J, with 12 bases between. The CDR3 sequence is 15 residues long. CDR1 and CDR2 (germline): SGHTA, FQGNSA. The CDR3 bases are TGTGCCAGCAGCCCAAGTAGTGCCGGGGCCAACGTCCTGACTTTC. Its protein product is CASSPSSAGANVLTF.

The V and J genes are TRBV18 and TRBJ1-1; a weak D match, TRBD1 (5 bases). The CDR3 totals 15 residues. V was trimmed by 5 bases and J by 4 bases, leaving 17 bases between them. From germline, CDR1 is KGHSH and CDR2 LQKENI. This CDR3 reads CASSSTDGGGTEAFF. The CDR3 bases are TGTGCCAGCTCATCGACAGACGGAGGTGGCACTGAAGCTTTCTTT.

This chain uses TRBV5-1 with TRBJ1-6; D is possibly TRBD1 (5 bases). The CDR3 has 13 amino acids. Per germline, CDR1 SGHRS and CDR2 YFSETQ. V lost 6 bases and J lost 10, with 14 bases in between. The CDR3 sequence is CASTQGGESPLHF. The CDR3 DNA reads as TGCGCCAGCACCCAGGGAGGGGAGTCACCCCTCCACTTT.

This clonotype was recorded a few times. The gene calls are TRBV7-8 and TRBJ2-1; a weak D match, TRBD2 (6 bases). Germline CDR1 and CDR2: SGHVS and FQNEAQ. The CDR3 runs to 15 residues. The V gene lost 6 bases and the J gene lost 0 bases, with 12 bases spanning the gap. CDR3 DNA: TGTGCCAGCAGGGCTAGCGAAAGCTCCTACAATGAGCAGTTCTTC. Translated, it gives CASRASESSYNEQFF.

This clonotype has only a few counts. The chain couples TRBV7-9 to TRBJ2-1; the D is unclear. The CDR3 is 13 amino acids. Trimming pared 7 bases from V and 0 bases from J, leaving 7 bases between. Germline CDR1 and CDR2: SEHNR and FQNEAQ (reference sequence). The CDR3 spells CASTPVSYNEQFF. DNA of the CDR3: TGTGCCAGCACTCCAGTCTCCTACAATGAGCAGTTCTTC.

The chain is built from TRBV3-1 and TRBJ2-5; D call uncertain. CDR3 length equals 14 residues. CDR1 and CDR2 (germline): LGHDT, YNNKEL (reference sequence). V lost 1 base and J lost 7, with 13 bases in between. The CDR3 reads CASSQGAGFGTQYF. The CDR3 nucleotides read TGTGCCAGCAGCCAAGGGGCCGGGTTTGGGACCCAGTACTTC.

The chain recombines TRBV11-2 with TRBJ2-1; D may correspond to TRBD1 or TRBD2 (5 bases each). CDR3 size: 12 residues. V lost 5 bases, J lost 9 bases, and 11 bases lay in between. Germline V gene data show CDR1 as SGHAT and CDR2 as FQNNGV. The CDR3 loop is CASSRIGAEQFF. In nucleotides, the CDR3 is TGTGCCAGCAGCCGCATCGGGGCTGAGCAGTTCTTC.

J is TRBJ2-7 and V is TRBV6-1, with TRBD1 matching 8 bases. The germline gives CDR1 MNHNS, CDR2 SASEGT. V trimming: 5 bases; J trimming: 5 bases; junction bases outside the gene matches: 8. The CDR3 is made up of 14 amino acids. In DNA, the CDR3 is TGTGCCAGCAGTCGCCCGGGGACAGGCCACGAGCAGTACTTC. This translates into CASSRPGTGHEQYF.

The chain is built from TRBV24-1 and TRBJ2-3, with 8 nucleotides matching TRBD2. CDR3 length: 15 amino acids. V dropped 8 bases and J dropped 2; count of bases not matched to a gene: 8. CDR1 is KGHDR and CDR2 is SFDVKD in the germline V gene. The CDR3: CATNGLALYTDTQYF. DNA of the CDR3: TGTGCCACCAACGGACTAGCCCTGTACACAGATACGCAGTATTTT.

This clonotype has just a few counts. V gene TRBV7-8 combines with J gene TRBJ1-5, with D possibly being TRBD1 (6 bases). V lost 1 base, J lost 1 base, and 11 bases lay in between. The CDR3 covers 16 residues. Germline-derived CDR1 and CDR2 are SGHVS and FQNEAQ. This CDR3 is CASSLGGALSNQPQHF. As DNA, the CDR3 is TGTGCCAGCAGCTTAGGGGGGGCCTTAAGCAATCAGCCCCAGCATTTT.

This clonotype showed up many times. DNA for the CDR3: TGTGCCAGCAGCTTAGACCCCACAGATACGCAGTATTTT. It yields the protein CASSLDPTDTQYF. The chain is built from TRBV5-8 and TRBJ2-3, with D hard to call. The CDR3 spans 13 residues. CDR1 and CDR2 from the germline V gene are SGHTS and YDEGEE. Trimming took off 2 bases at V and 2 bases at J, with 6 bases between the two ends.

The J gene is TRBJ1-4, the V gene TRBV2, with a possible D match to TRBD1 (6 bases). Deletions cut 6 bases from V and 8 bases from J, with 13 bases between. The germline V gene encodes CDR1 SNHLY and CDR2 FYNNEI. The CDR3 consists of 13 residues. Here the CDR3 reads CASRKQGLEKLFF. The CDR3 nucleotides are TGTGCCAGCAGGAAACAGGGATTGGAAAAACTGTTTTTT.

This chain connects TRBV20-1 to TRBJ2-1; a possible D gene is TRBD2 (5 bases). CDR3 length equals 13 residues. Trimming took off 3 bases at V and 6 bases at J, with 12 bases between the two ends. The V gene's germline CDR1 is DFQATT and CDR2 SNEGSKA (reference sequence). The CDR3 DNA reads TGCAGTGCTAGTAGGTCTAGCACCAATGAGCAGTTCTTC. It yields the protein CSASRSSTNEQFF.

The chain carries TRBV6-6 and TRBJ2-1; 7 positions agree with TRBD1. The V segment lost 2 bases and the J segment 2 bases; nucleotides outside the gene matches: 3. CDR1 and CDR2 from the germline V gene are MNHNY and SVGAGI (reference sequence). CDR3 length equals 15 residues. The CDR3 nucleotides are TGTGCCAGCAGTTACCGACAGGGACCCTACAATGAGCAGTTCTTC. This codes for CASSYRQGPYNEQFF.